This T cell receptor (beta chain) was documented in a study of CD8 T cells in Susac syndrome. As for the study in general: Clinical remission applied to fewer than ten sequenced Susac syndrome patients, and six had active disease. Blood was drawn from patients with Susac syndrome. At that point, they were therapy-naive, on corticosteroids, or on intravenous immunoglobulin alone.

The RNA input was about 0.5 to 1 ug, and it was reverse transcribed with random hexamers. Amplification of TCR beta CDR3 by immunoSEQ multiplex PCR spanned 54 Vbeta and 13 Jbeta. Using its own MiXCR run on the immunoSEQ multiplex PCR reads, TCRdb lists one record per CDR3 protein. The data hold about 190,000 distinct CDR3 sequences, with more than 85% observed a single time. The sample consisted of CD4+ T cells from PBMCs. This clonotype was sampled from a human donor with Susac syndrome.

CDR3: CASKQGGETQYF. CDR3 in DNA: TGTGCCAGCAAACAGGGGGGAGAGACCCAGTACTTC. V is TRBV2 and J is TRBJ2-5; 8 nucleotides line up with TRBD1. J was trimmed by 4 bases and V by 7 bases; bases with no gene match: 2. Per the germline V gene, CDR1 is SNHLY and CDR2 is FYNNEI. The CDR3 has 12 amino acids.